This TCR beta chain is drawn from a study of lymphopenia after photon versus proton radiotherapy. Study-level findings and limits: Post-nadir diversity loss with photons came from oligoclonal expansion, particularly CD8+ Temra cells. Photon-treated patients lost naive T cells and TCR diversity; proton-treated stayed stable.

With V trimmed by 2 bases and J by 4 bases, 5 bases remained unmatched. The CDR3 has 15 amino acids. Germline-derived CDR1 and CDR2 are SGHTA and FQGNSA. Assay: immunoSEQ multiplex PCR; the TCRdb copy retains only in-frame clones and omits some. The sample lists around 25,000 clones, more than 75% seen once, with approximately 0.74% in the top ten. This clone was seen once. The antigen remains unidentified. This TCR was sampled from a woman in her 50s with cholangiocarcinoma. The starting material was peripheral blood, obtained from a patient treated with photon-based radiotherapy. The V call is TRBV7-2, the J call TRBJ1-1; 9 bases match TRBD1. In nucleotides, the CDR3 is TGTGCCAGCAGCTTACACAGGGGGCCGAGCACTGAAGCTTTCTTT. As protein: CASSLHRGPSTEAFF.